This T cell receptor (beta chain) was recorded in a study of T cells in Graves' hyperthyroidism and ophthalmopathy. The sample holds many counts of this clonotype. The hyperthyroidism was newly diagnosed and had lasted under 2 months; the patients were aged 18 to 65. The source material, RNA transcripts, was used to amplify TCR beta CDR3 regions. The HTBI primer set was used in a first-round RT-PCR of the TCR CDR3. Each CDR3 protein is one row after TCRdb ran MiXCR on the multiplex PCR reads. The sample has 35,000 to 45,000 distinct CDR3 sequences, roughly 52% seen once. The sequence derives from a woman aged 45 to 65 with Graves' hyperthyroidism that later progressed to Graves' ophthalmopathy. Source material: blood.

The DNA of the CDR3 is TGCGCCAGCAGACCGACGAGTCAGAACACTGAAGCTTTCTTT. This sequence encodes CASRPTSQNTEAFF. V is TRBV5-1 and J is TRBJ1-1; D unresolved. This CDR3 is built from 14 residues. Trimming stripped 5 bases from V and 1 base from J, with 12 bases between. From germline, CDR1 is SGHRS and CDR2 YFSETQ.